These 11 T cell receptor beta chains were sequenced from one sample in a study of tumor-infiltrating lymphocytes in primary liver carcinoma. Priming with a constant-region primer yielded TCR beta cDNA from approximately 500 ng total RNA. ARM-PCR was slightly modified, and three nested multiplex PCR rounds with it gave rise to the TCR beta libraries. Both of the initial two PCR rounds ran for around 9 cycles and employed TRBV1-TRBV30 forward primers alongside a C-beta reverse primer. Each CDR3 protein gets one entry after TCRdb re-called the multiplex PCR reads with MiXCR. The sample records about 350,000 distinct CDR3 sequences, 65% being singletons. Germline DNA was also extracted, while the blood RNA originated from unsorted whole blood. Sequencing used peripheral blood. These receptors were obtained from a man aged 35 to 55 with primary liver carcinoma and hepatitis B virus infection.

Concerning this clonotype itself: Since a much larger clone is just one base distant, this may be a read error. The chain recombines TRBV29-1 with TRBJ2-7, with D tentatively TRBD1 or TRBD2 (7 bases each). From germline, CDR1 is SQVTM and CDR2 ANQGSEA. The CDR3 extends over 14 amino acids. V lost 7 bases, J lost 3 bases, and 19 bases lay in between. The CDR3 protein is CSARTGAGDYEQYF. The CDR3 region has the DNA TGCAGCGCGCGAACAGGGGCGGGAGACTACGAGCAGTACTTC.

This clonotype was seen a single time. A read error may account for a junction end that differs from germline. This CDR3 is CASSLEQRINTEAFF. The CDR3 DNA reads TGTGCCAGCAGCCTAGAACAGAGAATTAACACTGAAGCTTTCTTT. The V call is TRBV11-2, the J call TRBJ1-1; D ambiguous. Germline V gene sequence: CDR1 SGHAT, CDR2 FQNNGV. The CDR3 has 15 amino acids.

This clonotype was observed a single time. One end of the junction varies from germline; a read error may be responsible. This rearrangement joins TRBV11-2 to TRBJ2-7; weak D call: TRBD2 (6 bases). Germline-derived CDR1 and CDR2 are SGHAT and FQNNGV. This CDR3 contains 16 residues. The CDR3 is CASTLVGGPLSYEHYF. The CDR3 coding sequence is TGTGCCAGCACCTTAGTGGGAGGACCCCTCTCCTACGAGCACTACTTC. Together with reference TRBV11-2 and TRBJ2-7, the CDR3 gives the full variable domain: EAGVAQSPRYKIIEKRQSVAFWCNPISGHATLYWYQQILGQGPKLLIQFQNNGVVDDSQLPKDRFSAERLKGVDSTLKIQPAKLEDSAVYLCASTLVGGPLSYEHYFGPGTRLTVT.

This clonotype was found many times. CDR3 DNA sequence: TGCAGCGTTGGAGGACAGTCACCTTATAGCTACACCTTC. Protein product: CSVGGQSPYSYTF. The chain combines TRBV29-1 with TRBJ1-2; maybe TRBD1 (6 bases). V lost 4 bases to trimming and J lost 9 bases, with 18 bases between them. Germline CDR1 is SQVTM and CDR2 is ANQGSEA. The CDR3 consists of 13 residues.

Comment on this clonotype: At one end the junction does not follow the germline gene, possibly because of a read error. The CDR3: CASSLTSGSDYVQYF. Here the CDR3 DNA reads TGCGCCAGCAGCCTGACTAGCGGGAGTGACTACGTGCAGTACTTC. The gene calls are TRBV5-1 and TRBJ2-7; 12 positions agree with TRBD2. The CDR3 has 15 amino acids. The germline V gene has CDR1 SGHRS and CDR2 YFSETQ.

This clonotype was observed at least ten times. The J gene is TRBJ2-7, the V gene TRBV4-2; 11 nucleotides line up with TRBD1. V was pared by 3 bases and J by 4 bases, with 8 bases of the junction left unmatched. Per germline, CDR1 LGHNA and CDR2 YNFKEQ. The CDR3 extends over 16 amino acids. The CDR3 is CASSQGAGTGGYEQYF. CDR3 DNA: TGTGCCAGCAGCCAGGGGGCCGGGACAGGGGGATACGAGCAGTACTTC.

Concerning this clonotype itself: One end of the junction fails to match germline, which may point to a read error. The chain links TRBV6-6 to TRBJ2-1; TRBD1 agrees at 7 bases. Looked up from germline, CDR1 is MNHNY and CDR2 is SVGAGI (reference sequence). The CDR3 loop spans 16 amino acids. CDR3 sequence (DNA): TGTGCCAGCAGTTATACAGAGACAGGGACCGTAGATGAGCATTTCTTC. This gives the protein CASSYTETGTVDEHFF.

This clonotype was detected many times. The chain carries TRBV12-3 or TRBV12-4 and TRBJ2-1; 8 bases align to TRBD2. This CDR3 has 15 residues. The V gene end was trimmed by 3 bases and the J gene end by 8 bases; junction bases not matched to a gene: 9. The CDR3 DNA follows: TGTGCCAGCAGTTTTCGGCCTAGCGGGTTGGATGAGCAGTTCTTC. This gives the protein CASSFRPSGLDEQFF.

This clonotype was observed a handful of times. A much larger clone differs by one base, so this may be a read error. The rearrangement links TRBV6-2 or TRBV6-3 to TRBJ2-7, with no clear D. Germline CDR1 and CDR2: MNHEY and SVGEGT. The CDR3 totals 14 residues. CDR3 protein: CTSSYPWAPYEQYF. The CDR3 nucleotides read TGTACCAGCAGTTACCCCTGGGCGCCCTACGAGCAGTACTTC.

Many counts were recorded for this clonotype. The V gene is TRBV10-3, the J gene TRBJ2-7; D tentatively fits TRBD1 or TRBD2 (5 bases each). Germline assignment: CDR1 ENHRY and CDR2 SYGVKD. Trimming removed 7 bases from V and 3 bases from J, with 16 bases in between. CDR3 length: 14 residues. The CDR3 here is CAIKKGEGRYEQYF. The CDR3 nucleotides read TGTGCCATCAAGAAGGGAGAGGGACGCTACGAGCAGTACTTC.

There are many counts of this clonotype. The chain is built from TRBV6-5 and TRBJ2-7, with 10 bases fitting TRBD2. Germline CDR1 reads MNHEY; CDR2 reads SVGAGI. The CDR3 extends over 16 amino acids. V was clipped by 2 bases and J by 3 bases; unmatched bases: 7. In DNA, the CDR3 is TGTGCCAGCAGTTACAGGGTAGCGGGAGGAGGCTACGAGCAGTACTTC. Translation: CASSYRVAGGGYEQYF.